These 15 T cell receptor beta chains originate from one sample sequenced in a study of T cells after yellow fever vaccination. Each CDR3 protein gets one entry after TCRdb re-called the 5' RACE reads with MiXCR. The sample lists about 300,000 distinct CDR3 sequences, around 7.3% seen once, with over 15% in the top ten. The sample was PBMCs, taken roughly 45 days after the first yellow fever vaccination. The origin of the receptors is a man aged 18 to 35 who received the YFV17D yellow fever vaccine.

V and J are TRBV2 and TRBJ2-3, with D uncertain. Trimming took 2 bases from V and 6 from J, leaving 6 bases between them. CDR3 size: 12 residues. Germline V gives CDR1 SNHLY, CDR2 FYNNEI. The CDR3 here is CASSEYGDTQYF. For the CDR3, the DNA is TGTGCCAGCAGTGAATATGGGGATACGCAGTATTTT.

The chain combines TRBV20-1 with TRBJ2-4; a weak D match, TRBD1 (5 bases). Germline CDR1 and CDR2: DFQATT and SNEGSKA (reference sequence). The CDR3 consists of 13 residues. Trimming left V 0 bases short and J 8 bases short, with 11 bases between. CDR3 amino acids: CSARDAGLYIQYF. DNA of the CDR3: TGCAGTGCTAGAGATGCAGGGCTATACATTCAGTACTTC.

In its sample, this clonotype was seen many times. The chain employs TRBV5-1 and TRBJ2-7, with 8 nucleotides matching TRBD1. Germline CDR1 is SGHRS and CDR2 is YFSETQ. The junction had 5 bases not matched to a gene; V was cut back by 7 bases and J by 2 bases. There are 13 residues in the CDR3. In DNA form, the CDR3 reads TGCGCCAGCGGCCGACAGGGGACCTACGAGCAGTACTTC. Translated, it gives CASGRQGTYEQYF. Variable domain in full (rest from reference TRBV5-1 and TRBJ2-7): KAGVTQTPRYLIKTRGQQVTLSCSPISGHRSVSWYQQTPGQGLQFLFEYFSETQRNKGNFPGRFSGRQFSNSRSEMNVSTLELGDSALYLCASGRQGTYEQYFGPGTRLTVT.

The chain is built from TRBV11-2 and TRBJ1-1; D not resolved. Deletions cut 8 bases from V and 1 base from J, with 14 bases between. This CDR3 has 14 residues. Germline CDR1 SGHAT, CDR2 FQNNGV. The CDR3 nucleotides read TGTGCCAGCGGACGGCGGCAGAAGAACACTGAAGCTTTCTTT. This translates into CASGRRQKNTEAFF.

The genes are TRBV6-4 and TRBJ2-2; 8 bases are shared with TRBD2. Germline V gene data show CDR1 as MRHNA and CDR2 as SNTAGT. This CDR3 contains 19 residues. J was trimmed by 2 bases and V by 2 bases; bases with no gene match: 13. CDR3 amino acids: CASSDKNAGGQLNTGELFF. CDR3 DNA: TGTGCCAGCAGTGACAAAAACGCGGGGGGCCAACTAAACACCGGGGAGCTGTTTTTT.

This clonotype has at least ten counts. The genes are TRBV5-6 and TRBJ2-7, with 8 bases that match TRBD1. The CDR3 spans 14 residues. Germline V CDR1 and CDR2: SGHDT, YYEEEE. J lost 2 bases, V lost 4 bases, and 5 bases had no gene match. The CDR3 DNA follows: TGTGCCAGCAGCCGCGCGACAGGGGCCTACGAGCAGTACTTC. Protein sequence: CASSRATGAYEQYF.

The CDR3: CAITRGSGYNEQFF. In DNA form, the CDR3 reads TGTGCCATCACGCGCGGCTCAGGGTACAATGAGCAGTTCTTC. The chain couples TRBV10-3 to TRBJ2-1, with a tentative D call TRBD1 (5 bases). Germline values: CDR1 ENHRY, CDR2 SYGVKD. This CDR3 region has 14 residues. With 7 bases removed from V and 4 bases from J, the gap between germline ends came to 14 bases.

This clonotype was found a few times. The chain recombines TRBV4-3 with TRBJ1-5; perhaps TRBD1 as D (5 bases). The CDR3 consists of 15 residues. CDR1 and CDR2 (germline): LGHNA, YSLEER. Trimming pared 4 bases from V and 5 bases from J, leaving 15 bases between. The DNA for the CDR3 is TGCGCCAGCAGCCCAGATGGGACGAAGGATCAGCCCCAGCATTTT. Protein: CASSPDGTKDQPQHF.

This clonotype was seen a few times. The CDR3 DNA sequence: TGTGCCAGTGGGCGGGGCAGGGTAAACACTGAAGCTTTCTTT. Translating it yields CASGRGRVNTEAFF. The chain couples TRBV2 to TRBJ1-1, with a weak D call TRBD1 (5 bases). The CDR3 sequence is 14 residues long. Germline V gives CDR1 SNHLY, CDR2 FYNNEI. Between the trimmed V and J ends, which lost 9 bases and 2 bases, there was a span of 16 bases.

This chain links TRBV19 with TRBJ2-6; the D gene could be TRBD1 or TRBD2 (5 bases each). The CDR3 is 17 amino acids. V was trimmed by 3 bases and J by 2 bases, leaving 14 bases between them. In germline, CDR1 is LNHDA, CDR2 SQIVND (reference sequence). For the CDR3, the DNA is TGTGCCAGTAGTATGCCCCCGAGAGGGGCTGGGGCCAACGTCCTGACTTTC. Protein: CASSMPPRGAGANVLTF.

The sample holds a few counts of this clonotype. V is TRBV29-1 and J is TRBJ2-3, with D possibly being TRBD1 or TRBD2 (6 bases each). The CDR3 loop spans 14 amino acids. The ends were cut back, 6 bases at V and 0 bases at J, with 13 bases in the middle. CDR1 is SQVTM and CDR2 is ANQGSEA in the germline V gene. CDR3: CSVATGGSTDTQYF. The CDR3 DNA reads TGCAGCGTCGCGACAGGAGGGAGCACAGATACGCAGTATTTT.

This clonotype was counted a few times. This chain joins TRBV28 and TRBJ1-3; D is uncertain. The CDR3 runs to 16 residues. CDR1 is MDHEN, CDR2 SYDVKM, per germline. Trimming left V 2 bases short and J 0 bases short, with 11 bases between. The CDR3 DNA follows: TGTGCCAGCAGTTTAAGCCCGCAGGCCTCTGGAAACACCATATATTTT. Translation gives CASSLSPQASGNTIYF.

A few counts support this clonotype. The rearrangement joins TRBV7-9 to TRBJ2-7, with 9 bases identical to TRBD1. The CDR3 is 14 residues long. Germline assignment: CDR1 SEHNR and CDR2 FQNEAQ (reference sequence). J lost 9 bases, V lost 5 bases, and 11 bases had no gene match. The CDR3 DNA is TGTGCCAGCAGCCCGGGACAGGGCCCTTTAGTGCAGTACTTC. Its translation: CASSPGQGPLVQYF.

Only a few counts were recorded for this clonotype. CDR3 sequence (DNA): TGTGCCACCAGCAGAGATTCAGGCAGAAAGTTTTTT. Translation gives CATSRDSGRKFF. The chain couples TRBV15 to TRBJ1-4, with D unclear. The V and J ends lost 0 bases and 16 bases respectively, with 12 bases between them. Per the germline V gene, CDR1 is LNHNV and CDR2 is YYDKDF (reference sequence). The CDR3 is 12 residues long.

This clonotype was detected many times. The rearrangement uses TRBV7-2 and TRBJ2-3; D unclear. V dropped 5 bases and J dropped 3 bases, with 12 bases sitting between them. The germline gives CDR1 SGHTA, CDR2 FQGNSA. CDR3 length equals 14 residues. For the CDR3, the DNA is TGTGCCAGCAGCCCCACGACGTCGACAGATACGCAGTATTTT. This encodes CASSPTTSTDTQYF.